The present entry profiles one T cell receptor beta chain with its context. Its antigen is not known. The sample originates from a study of shared clonotypes between healthy human individuals. Looking at the study overall: CD4 naive cells filled three plates per donor, CD4 memory three, CD8 naive two and CD8 memory one. The study's findings and limits: When naive CD4 clonotypes were compared across several donors, around 5% were shared. Rarefaction exposed incomplete sorted-subset sequencing despite large depth.

V was cut by 10 bases and J by 0 bases, with 12 bases left in between. The CDR3 has 13 amino acids. Germline CDR1 reads ENHRY; CDR2 reads SYGVKD. The assay was immunoSEQ multiplex PCR, and TCRdb's table has in-frame clones only and misses some. The profile shows approximately 740,000 clones, under 80% of them singletons. The chain recombines TRBV10-3 with TRBJ2-5; no clear D. This receptor was identified in a young woman in good health. The sequenced sample consisted of memory CD4+ T cells sorted from blood. Indicated subset: CD45RA-negative fraction. CDR3 in amino acids: CATTALNQETQYF. CDR3 DNA sequence: TGTGCCACCACTGCCTTAAACCAAGAGACCCAGTACTTC.